This T cell receptor beta chain was identified during a study of CD8 T cells in ankylosing spondylitis. Study findings and constraints: According to the report, clones linked to the disease were significantly enriched in matched synovial fluid samples taken from ankylosing spondylitis patients. Within ankylosing spondylitis blood, a TCR beta motif made up of fewer than ten highly homologous variants appeared to be characteristic. Prior work had noted some motif variants in reactive arthritis blood and synovial fluid.

Researchers built TCR beta libraries using quantitative 5'-RACE with molecular barcodes. Each CDR3 protein is one row after TCRdb ran MiXCR on the 5' RACE reads. Of about 540,000 distinct CDR3 sequences detected, roughly 13% appear once; the ten largest clones hold about 6.8%. With 0 bases removed from V and 1 base from J, the gap between germline ends came to 10 bases. The CDR3 runs to 15 residues. Per germline, CDR1 SGHRS and CDR2 YFSETQ. This clonotype showed up many times. The antigen is unknown. The specimen sequenced was blood, either unsorted or a sorted T cell fraction (not recorded which). The J gene is TRBJ1-1, the V gene TRBV5-1; no clear D. The sequence came from a male donor with ankylosing spondylitis. The DNA of the CDR3 is TGCGCCAGCAGCTTGGAGCTCAACAGGAACACTGAAGCTTTCTTT. Its protein product is CASSLELNRNTEAFF.